Listed below are T cell receptor beta chains from one sample, sequenced in a study of blood T cell repertoires in COVID-19. Assay: immunoSEQ multiplex PCR; the TCRdb copy retains only in-frame clones and omits some. The sample contains 200,000 to 250,000 clones, less than 90% of which appear only once. Specimen: peripheral blood. The origin of the receptors is a man in his 60s with acute or convalescent COVID-19. CDR3s include the opening cysteine and the closing phenylalanine or tryptophan. The order of the fields is J gene, clone size, V gene, D gene, CDR3 protein, CDR3 DNA. A D gene is named only where the DNA matches it firmly. The size of a clone is reported for some rows only, either as once, few or many, or as a class for expanded clones.

>TRBJ2-1|.|TRBV25-1|.
CASSEQGYNEQFF
TGTGCCAGCAGTGAACAGGGATACAATGAGCAGTTCTTC
>TRBJ2-5|once|TRBV15|.
CATSRDFGKGETQYF
TGTGCCACCAGCAGAGATTTCGGAAAGGGGGAGACCCAGTACTTC
>TRBJ1-1|.|TRBV3-1/TRBV3-2|TRBD1
CASSQQQGGTEAFF
TGTGCCAGCAGCCAACAACAGGGGGGCACTGAAGCTTTCTTT
>TRBJ2-5|.|TRBV19|TRBD2
CASTSEGGRGETQYF
TGTGCCAGTACCTCCGAGGGAGGGAGGGGAGAGACCCAGTACTTC
>TRBJ2-5|.|TRBV6-5|TRBD1
CASGQGQGRETQYF
TGTGCCAGCGGCCAGGGACAGGGGAGGGAGACCCAGTACTTC
>TRBJ2-2|.|TRBV7-3|TRBD2
CASSLVAGGTGELFF
TGTGCCAGCAGCTTAGTAGCGGGAGGCACCGGGGAGCTGTTTTTT
>TRBJ1-4|few|TRBV5-4|.
CASSPRPGATNEKLFF
TGTGCCAGCAGCCCCCGACCCGGGGCAACTAATGAAAAACTGTTTTTT
>TRBJ1-5|.|TRBV10-2|TRBD1
CASRETGDQPQHF
TGCGCCAGCAGAGAAACAGGGGATCAGCCCCAGCATTTT
>TRBJ1-5|.|TRBV5-1|TRBD1
CASSDQGGGQPQHF
TGCGCCAGCAGCGACCAGGGGGGAGGTCAGCCCCAGCATTTT
>TRBJ2-7|.|TRBV6-2/TRBV6-3|.
CASSYSDRFRGDYEQYF
TGTGCCAGCAGTTACTCCGACAGGTTTCGGGGAGACTACGAGCAGTACTTC
>TRBJ2-1|.|TRBV5-4|.
CASSLPGKHNEQFF
TGTGCCAGCAGCTTGCCAGGGAAGCACAATGAGCAGTTCTTC
>TRBJ2-6|.|TRBV5-4|.
CASSGGEYSGANVLTF
TGTGCCAGCAGCGGCGGGGAGTACTCTGGGGCCAACGTCCTGACTTTC
>TRBJ2-2|once|TRBV7-9|.
CASSPSLGGTGELFF
TGTGCCAGCAGCCCTTCGCTCGGGGGCACCGGGGAGCTGTTTTTT
>TRBJ1-2|.|TRBV30|TRBD1
CAWSAQGISGGYTF
TGTGCCTGGAGTGCACAGGGGATCAGCGGTGGCTACACCTTC
>TRBJ1-1|few|TRBV19|.
CASSIVQGTEAFF
TGTGCCAGTAGTATAGTTCAGGGAACTGAAGCTTTCTTT
>TRBJ2-7|once|TRBV11-2|TRBD2
CASSSSGSPSYEQYF
TGTGCCAGCAGCTCAAGCGGGAGCCCCTCCTACGAGCAGTACTTC
>TRBJ1-2|few|TRBV6-5|TRBD1
CASSPNRGQGYGYTF
TGTGCCAGCAGTCCTAACAGGGGTCAGGGCTATGGCTACACCTTC
>TRBJ1-3|.|TRBV9|.
CASSVTGRTSGNTIYF
TGTGCCAGCAGCGTAACAGGGCGCACCTCTGGAAACACCATATATTTT
>TRBJ2-5|.|TRBV2|TRBD1
CASSTGTGGLETQYF
TGTGCCAGCAGTACCGGGACAGGGGGCTTAGAAACCCAGTACTTC
>TRBJ1-3|.|TRBV6-5|TRBD1
CASRQGATGNTIYF
TGTGCCAGCAGGCAGGGGGCGACTGGAAACACCATATATTTT
>TRBJ1-2|.|TRBV6-2/TRBV6-3|TRBD1
CASSWGQGARGYTF
TGTGCCAGCAGTTGGGGACAGGGGGCGCGAGGCTACACCTTC
>TRBJ2-7|.|TRBV6-5|TRBD1
CASSSGQETSYEQYF
TGTGCCAGCAGTTCAGGACAGGAAACCTCCTACGAGCAGTACTTC
>TRBJ1-2|.|TRBV29-1|.
CSVALTGLGDGYTF
TGCAGCGTTGCCTTGACCGGGTTAGGGGATGGCTACACCTTC
>TRBJ2-7|.|TRBV7-9|TRBD2
CASSPLASGIYEQYF
TGTGCCAGCAGCCCACTGGCTAGCGGGATCTACGAGCAGTACTTC
>TRBJ2-7|.|TRBV14|.
CASMGGSKQYF
TGTGCCAGCATGGGAGGATCCAAGCAGTACTTC
>TRBJ1-5|.|TRBV4-3|.
CASSPRRGTSNQPQHF
TGCGCCAGCAGCCCCCGTAGGGGGACTAGCAATCAGCCCCAGCATTTT
>TRBJ2-5|.|TRBV18|TRBD2
CASSHSGSPPQYF
TGTGCCAGCTCACATAGCGGGAGCCCGCCCCAGTACTTC
>TRBJ1-1|few|TRBV6-5|.
CASRREYMNTEAFF
TGTGCCAGCAGGAGGGAATACATGAACACTGAAGCTTTCTTT
>TRBJ2-7|.|TRBV19|.
CASSTLAASYEQYF
TGTGCCAGTAGTACCTTAGCCGCCTCCTACGAGCAGTACTTC
>TRBJ2-7|few|TRBV5-5|.
CASSLGQDSDEQYF
TGTGCCAGCAGCTTGGGACAGGACTCGGATGAGCAGTACTTC
>TRBJ1-2|.|TRBV3-1/TRBV3-2|TRBD1
CASSELTGSEGYTF
TGTGCCAGCAGCGAGTTGACAGGGAGCGAGGGCTACACCTTC
>TRBJ2-3|.|TRBV6-4|TRBD2
CASSESTSGSTDTQYF
TGTGCCAGCAGCGAGTCGACTAGCGGAAGCACAGATACGCAGTATTTT
>TRBJ1-4|.|TRBV27|TRBD1
CASSGQGARGEKLFF
TGTGCCAGCAGTGGACAGGGGGCGCGGGGTGAAAAACTGTTTTTT
>TRBJ2-5|.|TRBV10-3|TRBD1
CAIKGRDRGPGETQYF
TGTGCCATCAAAGGTCGAGACAGGGGGCCGGGAGAGACCCAGTACTTC
>TRBJ1-1|.|TRBV7-9|.
CASSAGDIGTEAFF
TGTGCCAGCAGCGCGGGGGACATCGGTACTGAAGCTTTCTTT
>TRBJ2-7|few|TRBV28|.
CASSSPVSYEQYF
TGTGCCAGCAGTTCCCCAGTCTCCTACGAGCAGTACTTC
>TRBJ2-3|.|TRBV6-5|TRBD2
CASNKLAGGSNTQYF
TGTGCCAGCAATAAACTAGCGGGAGGGTCGAATACGCAGTATTTT